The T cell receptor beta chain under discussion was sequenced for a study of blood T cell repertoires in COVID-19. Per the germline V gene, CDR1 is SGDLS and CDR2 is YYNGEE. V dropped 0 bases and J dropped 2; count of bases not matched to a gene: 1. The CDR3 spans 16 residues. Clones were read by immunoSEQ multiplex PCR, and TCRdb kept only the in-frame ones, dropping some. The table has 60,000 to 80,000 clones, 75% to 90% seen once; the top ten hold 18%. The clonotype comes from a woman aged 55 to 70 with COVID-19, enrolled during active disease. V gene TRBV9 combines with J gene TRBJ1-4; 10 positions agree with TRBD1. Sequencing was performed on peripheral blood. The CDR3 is CASSVGTGGTNEKLFF. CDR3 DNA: TGTGCCAGCAGCGTAGGGACAGGGGGGACTAATGAAAAACTGTTTTTT.